The entry below gives a single T cell receptor (beta chain) sequence along with its context. This specimen belongs to a study of identifying expanded T cells in peripheral blood. The method was immunoSEQ multiplex PCR; TCRdb's version includes in-frame clones alone and lacks a portion of them. The sample has about 85,000 clones; about 88% are singletons. Healthy donors had no documented immune events, such as infections, while sampled. This CDR3 region has 15 residues. CDR1 and CDR2 (germline): SGHTA, FQGNSA. The ends were cut back, 5 bases at V and 0 bases at J, with 12 bases in the middle. The receptor's source is a person aged 18 to 75 in good health. The rearrangement uses TRBV7-2 and TRBJ2-3, with a tentative D call TRBD2 (6 bases). Sequencing used blood. The CDR3 region has the DNA TGTGCCAGCAGCGCACGGAGGGCTAGCACAGATACGCAGTATTTT. Protein sequence: CASSARRASTDTQYF.